This T cell receptor beta chain was obtained from a study of shared clonotypes between healthy human individuals. Study overall: Each donor's CD8 memory used one plate, CD8 naive two, each CD4 subset three.

Data came from immunoSEQ multiplex PCR; TCRdb stores just in-frame clones and leaves some out. The sample has 2 million to 2.5 million clones; 80% to 95% are singletons. With V trimmed by 5 bases and J by 8 bases, 5 bases remained unmatched. Per the germline V gene, CDR1 is MNHEY and CDR2 is SVGAGI. CDR3 length: 13 residues. This TCR was sampled from a man between 18 and 35 years old in good health. Some clones in this sample may be carry-over from other donors' samples. The specimen sequenced was naive CD4+ T cells from PBMCs. The subset: CD45RA+ positively selected. The rearrangement uses TRBV6-5 and TRBJ2-1, with 8 bases matching TRBD1. CDR3 bases: TGTGCCAGCAGTATGGACAGGGCTCATGAGCAGTTCTTC. Its protein product is CASSMDRAHEQFF.